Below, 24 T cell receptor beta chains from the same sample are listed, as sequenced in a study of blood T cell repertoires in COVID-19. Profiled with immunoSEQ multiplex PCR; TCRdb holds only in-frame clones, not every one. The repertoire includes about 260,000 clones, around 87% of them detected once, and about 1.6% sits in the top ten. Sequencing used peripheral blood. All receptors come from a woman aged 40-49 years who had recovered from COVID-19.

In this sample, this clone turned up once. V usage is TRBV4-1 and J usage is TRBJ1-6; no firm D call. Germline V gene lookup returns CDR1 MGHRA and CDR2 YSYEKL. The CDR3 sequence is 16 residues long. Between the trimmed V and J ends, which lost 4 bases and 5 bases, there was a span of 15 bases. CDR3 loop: CASSPLRVIDNSPLHF. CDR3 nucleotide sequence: TGCGCCAGCAGCCCGCTGAGGGTGATTGATAATTCACCCCTCCACTTT.

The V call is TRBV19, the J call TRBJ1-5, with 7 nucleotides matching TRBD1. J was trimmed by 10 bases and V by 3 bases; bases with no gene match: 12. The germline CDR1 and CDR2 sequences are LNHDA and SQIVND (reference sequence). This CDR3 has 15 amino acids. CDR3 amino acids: CASSMGQRSISPQHF. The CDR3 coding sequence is TGTGCCAGTAGTATGGGACAGAGATCAATCAGCCCCCAGCATTTT.

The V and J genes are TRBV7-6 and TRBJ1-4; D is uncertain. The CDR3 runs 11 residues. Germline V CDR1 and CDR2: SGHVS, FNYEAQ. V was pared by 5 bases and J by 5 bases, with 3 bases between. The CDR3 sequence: CASSLNEKLFF. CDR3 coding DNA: TGTGCCAGCAGCCTAAATGAAAAACTGTTTTTT.

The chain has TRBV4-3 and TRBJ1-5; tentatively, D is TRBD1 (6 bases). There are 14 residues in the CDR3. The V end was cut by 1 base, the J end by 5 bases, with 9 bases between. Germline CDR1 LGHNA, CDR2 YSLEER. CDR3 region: CASSQGGRHQPQHF. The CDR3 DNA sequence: TGCGCCAGCAGCCAAGGGGGGCGCCATCAGCCCCAGCATTTT.

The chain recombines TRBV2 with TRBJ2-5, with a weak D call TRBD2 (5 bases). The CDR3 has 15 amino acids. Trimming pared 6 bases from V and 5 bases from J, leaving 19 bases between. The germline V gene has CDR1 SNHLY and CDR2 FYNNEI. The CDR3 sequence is CASRRLPPRVETQYF. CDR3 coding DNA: TGTGCCAGCAGGCGTTTACCCCCGAGGGTGGAGACCCAGTACTTC.

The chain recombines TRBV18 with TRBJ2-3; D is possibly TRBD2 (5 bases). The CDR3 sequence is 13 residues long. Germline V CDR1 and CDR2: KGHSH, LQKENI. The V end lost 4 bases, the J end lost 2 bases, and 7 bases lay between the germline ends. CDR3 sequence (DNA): TGTGCCAGCTCACGGACTGCCACAGATACGCAGTATTTT. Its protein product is CASSRTATDTQYF. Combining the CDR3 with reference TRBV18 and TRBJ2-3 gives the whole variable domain NAGVMQNPRHLVRRRGQEARLRCSPMKGHSHVYWYRQLPEEGLKFMVYLQKENIIDESGMPKERFSAEFPKEGPSILRIQQVVRGDSAAYFCASSRTATDTQYFGPGTRLTVL.

The CDR3 nucleotides read TGTGCCTGGAGCGTCGGACTAGCGGGGACAGATACGCAGTATTTT. This encodes CAWSVGLAGTDTQYF. The chain has TRBV30 and TRBJ2-3; 12 positions agree with TRBD2. The length of the CDR3 is 15 residues. Unmatched junction bases numbered 4, after V lost 3 bases and J lost 3 bases. Looked up from germline, CDR1 is GTSNPN and CDR2 is SVGIG (reference sequence).

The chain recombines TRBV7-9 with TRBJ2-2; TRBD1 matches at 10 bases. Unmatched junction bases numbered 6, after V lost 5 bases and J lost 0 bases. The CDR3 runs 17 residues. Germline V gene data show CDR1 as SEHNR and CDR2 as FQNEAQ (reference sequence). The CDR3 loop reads CASSPRGQGANTGELFF. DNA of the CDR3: TGTGCCAGCAGCCCGAGAGGACAGGGGGCGAACACCGGGGAGCTGTTTTTT.

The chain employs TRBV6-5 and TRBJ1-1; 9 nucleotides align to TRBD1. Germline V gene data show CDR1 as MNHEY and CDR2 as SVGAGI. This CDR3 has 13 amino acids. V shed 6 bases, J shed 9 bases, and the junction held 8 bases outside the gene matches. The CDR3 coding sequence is TGTGCCAGCAGGTCCCCGGGACAGGGCCAAGCTTTCTTT. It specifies CASRSPGQGQAFF.

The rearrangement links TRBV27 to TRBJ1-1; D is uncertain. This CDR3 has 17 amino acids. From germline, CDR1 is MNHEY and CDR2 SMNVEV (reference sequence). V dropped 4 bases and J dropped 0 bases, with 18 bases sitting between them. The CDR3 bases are TGTGCCAGCAGTTATGCACCGTTTGTGAGGTTGAACACTGAAGCTTTCTTT. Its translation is CASSYAPFVRLNTEAFF.

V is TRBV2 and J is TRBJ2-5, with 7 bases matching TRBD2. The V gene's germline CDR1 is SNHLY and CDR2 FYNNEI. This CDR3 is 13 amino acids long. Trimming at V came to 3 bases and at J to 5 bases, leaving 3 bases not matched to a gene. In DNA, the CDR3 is TGTGCCAGCAGTGAGGGAGGGCTGGAGACCCAGTACTTC. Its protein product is CASSEGGLETQYF.

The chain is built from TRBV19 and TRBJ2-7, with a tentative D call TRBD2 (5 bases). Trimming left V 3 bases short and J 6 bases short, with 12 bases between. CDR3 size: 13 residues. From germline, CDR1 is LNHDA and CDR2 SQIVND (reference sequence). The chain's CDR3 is CASSMVLGSEQYF. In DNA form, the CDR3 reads TGTGCCAGTAGTATGGTACTAGGCAGCGAGCAGTACTTC.

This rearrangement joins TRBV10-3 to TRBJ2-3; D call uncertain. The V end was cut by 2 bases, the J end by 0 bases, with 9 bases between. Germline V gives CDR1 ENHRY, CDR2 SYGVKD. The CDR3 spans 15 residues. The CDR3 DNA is TGTGCCATCAGTGAGCCCGACTCTAGCACAGATACGCAGTATTTT. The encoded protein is CAISEPDSSTDTQYF.

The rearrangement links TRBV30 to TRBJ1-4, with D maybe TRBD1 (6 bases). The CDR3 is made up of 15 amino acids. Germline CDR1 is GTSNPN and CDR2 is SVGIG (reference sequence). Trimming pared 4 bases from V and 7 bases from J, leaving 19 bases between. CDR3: CAWNRRGGLFEKLFF. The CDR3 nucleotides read TGTGCCTGGAATCGGAGGGGGGGGTTATTTGAAAAACTGTTTTTT.

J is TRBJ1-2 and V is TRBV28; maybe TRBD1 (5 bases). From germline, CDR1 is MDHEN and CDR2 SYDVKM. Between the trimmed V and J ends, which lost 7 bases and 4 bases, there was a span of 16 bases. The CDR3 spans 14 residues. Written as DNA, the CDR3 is TGTGCCAGCATGGGGGGAGGGTCAACCTATGGCTACACCTTC. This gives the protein CASMGGGSTYGYTF.

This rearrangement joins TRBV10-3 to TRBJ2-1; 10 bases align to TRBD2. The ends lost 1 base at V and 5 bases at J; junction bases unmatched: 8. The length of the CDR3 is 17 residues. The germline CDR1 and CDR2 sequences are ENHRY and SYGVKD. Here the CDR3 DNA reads TGTGCCATCAGTGAGTACAGCGGGGGGGCTCTCGACAATGAGCAGTTCTTC. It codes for CAISEYSGGALDNEQFF.

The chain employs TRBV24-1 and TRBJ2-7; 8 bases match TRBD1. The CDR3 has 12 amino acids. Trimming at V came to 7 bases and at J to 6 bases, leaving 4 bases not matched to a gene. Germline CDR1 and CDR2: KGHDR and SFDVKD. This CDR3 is CATSETGVEQYF. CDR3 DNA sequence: TGTGCCACCAGCGAGACAGGGGTCGAGCAGTACTTC.

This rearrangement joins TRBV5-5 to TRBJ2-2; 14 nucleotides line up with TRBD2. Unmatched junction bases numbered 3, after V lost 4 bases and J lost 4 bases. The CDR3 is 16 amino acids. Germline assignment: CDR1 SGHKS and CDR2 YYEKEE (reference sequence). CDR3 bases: TGTGCCAGCAGCCGACTAGCGGGGGGGCCCACCGGGGAGCTGTTTTTT. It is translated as CASSRLAGGPTGELFF.

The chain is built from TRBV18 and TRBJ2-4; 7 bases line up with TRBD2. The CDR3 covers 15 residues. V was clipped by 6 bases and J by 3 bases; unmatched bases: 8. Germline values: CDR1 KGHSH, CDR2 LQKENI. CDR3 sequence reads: CASSAPGGDKNIQYF. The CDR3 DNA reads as TGTGCCAGCTCCGCCCCGGGGGGTGACAAAAACATTCAGTACTTC.

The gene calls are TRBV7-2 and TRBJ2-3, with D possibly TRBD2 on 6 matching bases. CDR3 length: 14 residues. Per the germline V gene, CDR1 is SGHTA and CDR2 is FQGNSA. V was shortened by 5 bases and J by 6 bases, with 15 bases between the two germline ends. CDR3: CASSPVGGGDTQYF. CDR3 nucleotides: TGTGCCAGCAGCCCCGTCGGTGGGGGGGATACGCAGTATTTT.

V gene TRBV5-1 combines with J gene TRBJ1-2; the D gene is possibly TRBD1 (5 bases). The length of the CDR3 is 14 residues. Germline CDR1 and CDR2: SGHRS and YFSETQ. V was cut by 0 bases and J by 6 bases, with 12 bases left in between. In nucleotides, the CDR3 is TGCGCCAGCAGCTTGGTGGCAGGGTCGCATGGCTACACCTTC. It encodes CASSLVAGSHGYTF.

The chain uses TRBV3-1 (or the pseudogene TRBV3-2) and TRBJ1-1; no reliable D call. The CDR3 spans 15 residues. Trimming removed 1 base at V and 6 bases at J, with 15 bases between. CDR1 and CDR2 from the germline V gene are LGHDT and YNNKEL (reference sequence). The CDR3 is CASSQGHPAEAEAFF. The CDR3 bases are TGTGCCAGCAGCCAAGGGCACCCCGCTGAGGCTGAAGCTTTCTTT.

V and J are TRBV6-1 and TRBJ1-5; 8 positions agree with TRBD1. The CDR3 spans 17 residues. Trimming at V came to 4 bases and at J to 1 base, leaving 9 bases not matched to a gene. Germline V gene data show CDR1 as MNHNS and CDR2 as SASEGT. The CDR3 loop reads CASSGTYRGASNQPQHF. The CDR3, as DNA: TGTGCCAGCAGTGGCACGTACAGGGGGGCGAGCAATCAGCCCCAGCATTTT.

CDR3: CASSWRQGSYEQYF. The CDR3 nucleotides are TGTGCCAGCAGCTGGAGACAGGGATCCTACGAGCAGTACTTC. This rearrangement joins TRBV5-5 to TRBJ2-7; 7 bases map to TRBD1. The CDR3 loop spans 14 amino acids. Germline assignment: CDR1 SGHKS and CDR2 YYEKEE (reference sequence). The V and J ends lost 3 bases and 1 base, in that order; junction bases with no gene match: 4.